The TCR beta chain under discussion was sequenced for a study of T cell responses to AZD1222 COVID-19 vaccine. The assay was immunoSEQ multiplex PCR, and TCRdb's table has in-frame clones only and misses some. The repertoire holds around 99,000 clones, with 92% as singletons. Second-dose timings of about 4 or about 12 weeks were pooled. V lost 2 bases and J lost 7, with 15 bases in between. The CDR3 contains 15 residues. Germline CDR1 is MNHNS and CDR2 is SASEGT. Study outcomes and limitations: Unmutated regions of variants are reportedly targeted by nearly half of spike-specific TCRs. Donors skewed white British and female; clonal diversity was possibly underestimated.

Regarding this clone: Its cognate antigen is unknown.

The V and J genes are TRBV6-1 and TRBJ2-1; tentatively, D is TRBD1 (6 bases). Sample: peripheral blood, taken 28 days after the second AZD1222 dose. The TCR comes from an adult who received the AZD1222 COVID-19 vaccine. The CDR3 DNA is TGTGCCAGCAGTGAACACGACAGGCTCGGGAATGAGCAGTTCTTC. It codes for CASSEHDRLGNEQFF.